The 18 T cell receptor beta chains below come from one sample, sequenced in a study of spatial heterogeneity in lung cancer. Time point defined: sample taken at primary tumor resection. Frozen PBMC, nontumor lung or tumor provided whole RNA, which was sequenced unsorted. TCRdb reprocessed the 5' RACE reads via MiXCR and lists one record per CDR3 protein. This table has roughly 3,000 distinct CDR3 sequences, around an eighth appearing once. The sequencing here drew on normal lung tissue next to the tumor, taken at surgery. These receptors were taken from a male donor with early-stage non-small cell lung cancer.

The CDR3 region has the DNA TGTGCCAGCAGCTTAGGACTAGCGGAGACGGATACGCAGTATTTT. As protein: CASSLGLAETDTQYF. This sequence joins TRBV11-2 and TRBJ2-3, with TRBD2 matching over 9 bases. Germline V gives CDR1 SGHAT, CDR2 FQNNGV. Trimming took 1 base from V and 6 from J; bases not matched to a gene: 5. This CDR3 is 15 amino acids long.

This clonotype is medium-sized within its sample. This rearrangement joins TRBV29-1 to TRBJ2-1; D unresolved. Germline CDR1 is SQVTM and CDR2 is ANQGSEA. This CDR3 is 14 amino acids long. V was shortened by 2 bases and J by 4 bases, with 12 bases between the two germline ends. For the CDR3, the DNA is TGCAGCGTTGAATCGCCGCACCGATACAATGAGCAGTTCTTC. It is translated as CSVESPHRYNEQFF.

Relative to its sample, this clonotype is medium-sized. V usage is TRBV7-2 and J usage is TRBJ2-1; the D gene is possibly TRBD2 (6 bases). Trimming stripped 5 bases from V and 9 bases from J, with 11 bases between. The germline V gene has CDR1 SGHTA and CDR2 FQGNSA. The CDR3 loop spans 12 amino acids. The DNA of the CDR3 is TGTGCCAGCAGCCCCACCGGGAGTGAGCAGTTCTTC. It codes for CASSPTGSEQFF.

This clonotype was seen ten or more times. The V gene is TRBV7-2, the J gene TRBJ1-5; tentatively, D is TRBD1 (6 bases). V lost 1 base, J lost 5 bases, and 6 bases lay in between. This CDR3 has 13 residues. Germline V gene data show CDR1 as SGHTA and CDR2 as FQGNSA. CDR3 nucleotide sequence: TGTGCCAGCAGCTTAGGACAGGATCAGCCCCAGCATTTT. Translation: CASSLGQDQPQHF.

This clonotype is categorized as medium-sized. The J gene is TRBJ2-7, the V gene TRBV20-1; 9 bases fit TRBD2. CDR3 length: 13 amino acids. Trimming cost V 5 bases and J 7 bases; bases outside gene matches: 9. The germline gives CDR1 DFQATT, CDR2 SNEGSKA (reference sequence). CDR3 coding DNA: TGCAGTGCTGAGACTAGCGGAGGGGGGGAGCAGTACTTC. Residues: CSAETSGGGEQYF.

This clonotype was counted ten times or more. The V call is TRBV6-5, the J call TRBJ1-2, with TRBD1 identical over 7 bases. V gave up 2 bases and J gave up 7 bases; unmatched junction bases: 7. The CDR3 runs 14 residues. The germline gives CDR1 MNHEY, CDR2 SVGAGI. The CDR3 spells CASSYTRGVSGYTF. Here the CDR3 DNA reads TGTGCCAGCAGTTACACCAGGGGGGTATCTGGCTACACCTTC.

The chain links TRBV3-1 to TRBJ2-2; maybe TRBD1 (5 bases). CDR3 length: 13 amino acids. From germline, CDR1 is LGHDT and CDR2 YNNKEL (reference sequence). The V end was cut by 2 bases, the J end by 13 bases, with 14 bases between. This CDR3 reads CASSQPDRRGLFF. The DNA for the CDR3 is TGTGCCAGCAGCCAACCCGACAGAAGAGGGCTGTTTTTT.

This clonotype is deemed medium-sized. The chain employs TRBV20-1 and TRBJ2-2; 9 nucleotides align to TRBD2. CDR3 length: 14 residues. V was pared by 7 bases and J by 1 base, with 4 bases of the junction left unmatched. CDR1 DFQATT and CDR2 SNEGSKA come from the germline V gene (reference sequence). CDR3 sequence: CSGSTSGNTGELFF. The CDR3 DNA is TGCAGTGGATCGACTAGCGGGAACACCGGGGAGCTGTTTTTT.

By frequency in the sample, this clonotype is medium-sized. The chain's CDR3 is CSARGLAGGRVGELFF. The CDR3 coding sequence is TGCAGTGCTAGAGGGCTAGCGGGAGGGCGCGTCGGGGAGCTGTTTTTT. The rearrangement uses TRBV20-1 and TRBJ2-2; 12 nucleotides align to TRBD2. This CDR3 is 16 amino acids long. Germline loops: CDR1 DFQATT, CDR2 SNEGSKA (reference sequence). Germline trimming cut 1 base from V and 7 bases from J; bases unmatched to any gene: 7.

J is TRBJ1-6 and V is TRBV7-9; the D gene is possibly TRBD1 (6 bases). CDR1 and CDR2 from the germline V gene are SEHNR and FQNEAQ (reference sequence). CDR3 length: 14 residues. Trimming removed 5 bases from V and 9 bases from J, with 14 bases in between. The CDR3 bases are TGTGCCAGCAGCCTAGGACAGACCAGTTCACCCCTCCACTTT. Translating it yields CASSLGQTSSPLHF.

This clonotype was seen many times. This sequence joins TRBV6-5 and TRBJ2-3, with D possibly TRBD1 on 6 matching bases. Germline V gene sequence: CDR1 MNHEY, CDR2 SVGAGI. The CDR3 is 15 residues long. With 5 bases removed from V and 1 base from J, the gap between germline ends came to 13 bases. The CDR3 region has the DNA TGTGCCAGCAGTCTTCAGGGGTGGGGCACAGATACGCAGTATTTT. It codes for CASSLQGWGTDTQYF.

This clonotype is medium-sized by share. This chain connects TRBV24-1 to TRBJ1-5; D is uncertain. Germline assignment: CDR1 KGHDR and CDR2 SFDVKD. The CDR3 contains 10 residues. Trimming took 9 bases from V and 3 from J, leaving 2 bases between them. CDR3 protein: CATLNQPQHF. The CDR3 DNA follows: TGTGCCACCCTCAATCAGCCCCAGCATTTT.

This clonotype was recorded at least ten times. The rearrangement uses TRBV11-1 and TRBJ2-1, with 9 bases identical to TRBD2. The CDR3 consists of 15 residues. Trimming cost V 1 base and J 6 bases; bases outside gene matches: 4. The germline V gene has CDR1 SGHAT and CDR2 FQDESV (reference sequence). The CDR3 nucleotides are TGTGCCAGCAGCTTAGGGGCAGCGGGAGGCAATGAGCAGTTCTTC. As protein: CASSLGAAGGNEQFF.

The chain uses TRBV6-4 and TRBJ2-3; D might be TRBD1 (6 bases). The CDR3 is 15 residues long. Germline loops: CDR1 MRHNA, CDR2 SNTAGT. Trimming removed 3 bases at V and 6 bases at J, with 16 bases between. CDR3 sequence reads: CASSEDSSFVDTQYF. The CDR3 DNA sequence: TGTGCCAGCAGTGAGGACAGTTCCTTTGTTGATACGCAGTATTTT.

This clonotype is categorized as medium-sized. V and J are TRBV9 and TRBJ1-6, with 7 bases aligning to TRBD1. The CDR3 runs to 15 residues. The J segment lost 6 bases and the V segment lost 4 bases, leaving 7 bases of the junction unmatched. Germline CDR1 SGDLS, CDR2 YYNGEE. The chain's CDR3 is CASSPRQGGNSPLHF. DNA of the CDR3: TGTGCCAGCAGCCCAAGACAGGGTGGTAATTCACCCCTCCACTTT.

J is TRBJ2-3 and V is TRBV6-5; D is possibly TRBD2 (6 bases). From germline, CDR1 is MNHEY and CDR2 SVGAGI. CDR3 length: 15 amino acids. Trimming took 6 bases from V and 2 from J, leaving 15 bases between them. CDR3 loop: CASRPGLQATDTQYF. CDR3 DNA sequence: TGTGCCAGCAGGCCGGGACTCCAGGCCACAGATACGCAGTATTTT.

This clonotype showed up many times. The chain joins TRBV5-1 to TRBJ1-6; no clear D. Between the trimmed V and J ends, which lost 3 bases and 0 bases, there was a span of 10 bases. Germline loops: CDR1 SGHRS, CDR2 YFSETQ. The length of the CDR3 is 16 residues. CDR3 coding DNA: TGCGCCAGCAGCTCCGGGGTTAGCTCCTATAATTCACCCCTCCACTTT. This encodes CASSSGVSSYNSPLHF.

By share of the sample, this clonotype is medium-sized. J is TRBJ2-7 and V is TRBV6-2 or TRBV6-3; 13 bases line up with TRBD2. Germline V gene data show CDR1 as MNHEY and CDR2 as SVGEGT. V was clipped by 4 bases and J by 0 bases; unmatched bases: 0. This CDR3 is built from 15 residues. The CDR3 here is CASSWTSGSSYEQYF. The CDR3 nucleotides are TGTGCCAGCAGTTGGACTAGCGGGAGCTCCTACGAGCAGTACTTC.